These T cell receptor beta chains were read from a single sample in a study of siplizumab effects on memory and regulatory T cells. The table came from immunoSEQ multiplex PCR; TCRdb's copy has only in-frame clones and leaves some out. The sample shows about 100,000 clones, around 90% of them seen only once. Material for sequencing was non-Treg CD4+ T cells sorted from blood. The receptors shown here come from a human donor in good health. Each CDR3 is given with its conserved first and last residue. The order of the fields is V gene, clone size, J gene, D gene, CDR3 DNA, CDR3 protein. A D gene is named only where the DNA matches it firmly. The size of a clone is reported for some rows only, either as once, few or many, or as a class for expanded clones.

>TRBV5-1|once|TRBJ2-6|NA
TGCGCCAGCAAAGGTGGGGCCAACGTCCTGACTTTC
CASKGGANVLTF
>TRBV27|NA|TRBJ1-2|NA
TGTGCCAGCAGTTTAACGGCGACAGTTACAAACTATGGCTACACCTTC
CASSLTATVTNYGYTF
>TRBV6-5|NA|TRBJ2-5|NA
TGTGCCAGCAGTTCGCCCCAGGATGACCAGTACTTC
CASSSPQDDQYF
>TRBV5-1|NA|TRBJ2-1|TRBD1
TGCGCCAGCAGCCATACGACAGGGGGCAACAATGAGCAGTTCTTC
CASSHTTGGNNEQFF
>TRBV14|once|TRBJ2-7|NA
TGTGCCAGCAGGGGCGAGCAGTACTTC
CASRGEQYF
>TRBV19|NA|TRBJ1-4|TRBD1
TGTGCCAGTACTTTGACAGGGGGTAGAACTAATGAAAAACTGTTTTTT
CASTLTGGRTNEKLFF
>TRBV6-1|NA|TRBJ1-1|NA
TGTGCCAGCAGAAAAACACGGGACGGCGGGTGGGCTTTCTTT
CASRKTRDGGWAFF
>TRBV5-5|NA|TRBJ1-5|TRBD1
TGTGCCAGCAGCCGGACAGGGGGTTCCAATCAGCCCCAGCATTTT
CASSRTGGSNQPQHF
>TRBV5-4|NA|TRBJ2-3|TRBD2
TGTGCCAGCAGCGCGGGGGATTTCACAGATACGCAGTATTTT
CASSAGDFTDTQYF
>TRBV20-1|NA|TRBJ1-1|NA
TGCAGTGCTGAGGTGAACACTGAAGCTTTCTTT
CSAEVNTEAFF
>TRBV20-1|NA|TRBJ2-7|NA
TGCAGTGCGGACTCGTCGTACGAGCAGTACTTC
CSADSSYEQYF
>TRBV18|NA|TRBJ1-1|NA
TGTGCCAGCTCACCTCAAATGAACACTGAAGCTTTCTTT
CASSPQMNTEAFF
>TRBV18|NA|TRBJ1-2|TRBD1
TGTGCCAGCTCACGTAGCGGACAGGGGGCGAATGGCTACACCTTC
CASSRSGQGANGYTF